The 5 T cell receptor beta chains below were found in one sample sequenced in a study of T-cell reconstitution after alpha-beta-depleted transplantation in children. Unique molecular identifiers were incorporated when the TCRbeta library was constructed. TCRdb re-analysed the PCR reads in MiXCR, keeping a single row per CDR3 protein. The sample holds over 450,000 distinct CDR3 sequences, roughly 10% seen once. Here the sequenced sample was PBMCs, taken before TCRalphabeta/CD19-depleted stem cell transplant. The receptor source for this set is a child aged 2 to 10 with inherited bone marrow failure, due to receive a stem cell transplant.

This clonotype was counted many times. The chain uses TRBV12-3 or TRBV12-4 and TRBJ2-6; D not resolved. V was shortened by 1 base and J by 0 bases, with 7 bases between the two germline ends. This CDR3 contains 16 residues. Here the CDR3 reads CASSLVDPSGANVLTF. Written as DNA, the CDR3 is TGTGCCAGCAGTTTAGTGGACCCCTCTGGGGCCAACGTCCTGACTTTC.

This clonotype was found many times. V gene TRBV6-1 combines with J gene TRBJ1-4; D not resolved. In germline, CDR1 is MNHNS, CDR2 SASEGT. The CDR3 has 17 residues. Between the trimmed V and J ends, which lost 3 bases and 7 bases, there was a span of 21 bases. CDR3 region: CASSDLHGADGLEKLFF. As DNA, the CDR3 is TGTGCCAGCAGTGACTTACACGGCGCAGACGGGCTTGAAAAACTGTTTTTT.

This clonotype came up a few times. CDR3 loop: CASSPTSGRVENTGELFF. Here the CDR3 DNA reads TGTGCCAGCAGCCCGACTAGCGGGAGGGTAGAGAACACCGGGGAGCTGTTTTTT. J is TRBJ2-2 and V is TRBV11-2, with 14 bases that match TRBD2. Germline CDR1 and CDR2: SGHAT and FQNNGV. The CDR3 is made up of 18 amino acids. V shed 5 bases and J 1 base; nucleotides not matched to a gene: 6.

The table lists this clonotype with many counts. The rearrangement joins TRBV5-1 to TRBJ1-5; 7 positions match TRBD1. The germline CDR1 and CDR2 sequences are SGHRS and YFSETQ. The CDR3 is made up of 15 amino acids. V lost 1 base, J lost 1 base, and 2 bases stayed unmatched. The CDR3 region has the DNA TGCGCCAGCAGCTTGACAGGGGCGAGCAATCAGCCCCAGCATTTT. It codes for CASSLTGASNQPQHF.

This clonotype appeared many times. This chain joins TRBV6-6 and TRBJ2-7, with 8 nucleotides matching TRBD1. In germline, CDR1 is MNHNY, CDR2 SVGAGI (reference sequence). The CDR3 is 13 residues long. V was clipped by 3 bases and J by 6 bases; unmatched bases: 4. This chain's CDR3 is CASSYGQGSEQYF. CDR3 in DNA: TGTGCCAGCAGTTATGGACAGGGAAGCGAGCAGTACTTC.